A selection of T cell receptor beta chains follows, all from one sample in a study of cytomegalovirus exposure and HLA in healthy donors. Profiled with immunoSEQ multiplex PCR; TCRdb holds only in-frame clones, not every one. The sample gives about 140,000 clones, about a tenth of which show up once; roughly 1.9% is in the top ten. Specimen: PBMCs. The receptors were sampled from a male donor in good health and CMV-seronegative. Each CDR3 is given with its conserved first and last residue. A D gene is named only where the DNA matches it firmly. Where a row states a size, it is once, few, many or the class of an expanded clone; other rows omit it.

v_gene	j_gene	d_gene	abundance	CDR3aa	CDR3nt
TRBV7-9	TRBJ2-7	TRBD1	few	CASSSSPRTGDYEQYF	TGTGCCAGCAGCTCCAGTCCCAGGACAGGGGACTACGAGCAGTACTTC
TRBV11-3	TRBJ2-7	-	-	CASSLGPGFSEQYF	TGTGCCAGCAGCTTAGGGCCGGGTTTCAGCGAGCAGTACTTC
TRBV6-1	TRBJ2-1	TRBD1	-	CASNSGTGGYNEQFF	TGTGCCAGCAATTCCGGGACAGGGGGCTACAATGAGCAGTTCTTC
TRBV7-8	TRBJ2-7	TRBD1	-	CASSGTGWRSHEQYF	TGTGCCAGCAGCGGGACAGGGTGGAGGTCGCACGAGCAGTACTTC
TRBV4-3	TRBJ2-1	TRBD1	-	CASSQGTGLSYNEQFF	TGCGCCAGCAGCCAAGGGACAGGGCTATCCTACAATGAGCAGTTCTTC
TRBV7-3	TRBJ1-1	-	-	CASSLRRTEAFF	TGTGCCAGCAGCTTACGGCGGACTGAAGCTTTCTTT
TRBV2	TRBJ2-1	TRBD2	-	CASNGGGYNEQFF	TGTGCCAGCAACGGGGGGGGATATAATGAGCAGTTCTTC
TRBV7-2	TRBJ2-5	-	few	CASSLGTVGMGGETQYF	TGTGCCAGCAGCTTAGGGACTGTTGGCATGGGAGGAGAGACCCAGTACTTC
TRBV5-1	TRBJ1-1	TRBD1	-	CASSLEGTDTEAFF	TGCGCCAGCAGCTTGGAGGGGACAGATACTGAAGCTTTCTTT
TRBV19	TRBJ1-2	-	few	CASSDGSLTDNYGYTF	TGTGCCAGTAGTGACGGGTCACTGACAGATAACTATGGCTACACCTTC
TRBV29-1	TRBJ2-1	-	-	CSGGDFYNEQFF	TGCAGCGGGGGGGACTTCTACAATGAGCAGTTCTTC
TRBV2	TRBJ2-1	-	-	CASSEETRLGNEQFF	TGTGCCAGCAGTGAAGAAACTAGGCTAGGCAATGAGCAGTTCTTC
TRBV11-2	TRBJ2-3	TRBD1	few	CASSPGTGTSTDTQYF	TGTGCCAGCAGCCCCGGGACAGGGACTAGCACAGATACGCAGTATTTT
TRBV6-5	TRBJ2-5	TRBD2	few	CASTSGQETQYF	TGTGCCAGCACTAGCGGACAAGAGACCCAGTACTTC
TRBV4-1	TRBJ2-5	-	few	CASSQEFFEGAGETQYF	TGCGCCAGCAGCCAAGAGTTTTTCGAGGGGGCGGGGGAGACCCAGTACTTC
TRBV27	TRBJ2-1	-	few	CASSLDRIYNEQFF	TGTGCCAGCAGTCTCGACAGGATCTACAATGAGCAGTTCTTC
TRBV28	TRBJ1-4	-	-	CASSTGSVQEKLFF	TGTGCCAGCAGCACAGGGTCTGTTCAGGAAAAACTGTTTTTT
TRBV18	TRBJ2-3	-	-	CASSPRREFRSTDTQYF	TGTGCCAGCTCACCAAGGCGGGAATTCCGAAGCACAGATACGCAGTATTTT
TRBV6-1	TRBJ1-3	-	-	CASSEIGVRGNTIYF	TGTGCCAGCAGTGAAATAGGGGTTCGTGGAAACACCATATATTTT
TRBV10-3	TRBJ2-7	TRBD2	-	CAISEAGRTGEQYF	TGTGCCATCAGTGAAGCCGGGAGGACGGGAGAGCAGTACTTC
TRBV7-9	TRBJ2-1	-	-	CASSLARTGSSYNEQFF	TGTGCCAGCAGCTTAGCCCGGACTGGAAGCTCCTACAATGAGCAGTTCTTC
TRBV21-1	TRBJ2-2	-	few	CASSRAGTVNTGELFF	TGTGCCAGCAGCAGAGCTGGGACAGTGAACACCGGGGAGCTGTTTTTT
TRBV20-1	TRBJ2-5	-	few	CSTGRQETQYF	TGCAGTACGGGTCGACAAGAGACCCAGTACTTC
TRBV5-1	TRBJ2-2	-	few	CASSLALLNPELFF	TGCGCCAGCAGCTTGGCTCTATTGAACCCGGAGCTGTTTTTT
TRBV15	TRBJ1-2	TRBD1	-	CATSRGRDSYGYTF	TGTGCCACCAGCAGAGGCAGGGACAGTTATGGCTACACCTTC
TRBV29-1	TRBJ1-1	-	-	CFGQGSNTEAFF	TGTTTTGGGCAGGGGAGTAACACTGAAGCTTTCTTT
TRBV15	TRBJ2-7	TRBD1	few	CATSKPGQGGYEQYF	TGTGCCACCAGCAAGCCGGGACAGGGGGGCTACGAGCAGTACTTC
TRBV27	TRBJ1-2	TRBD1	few	CASSYTRQGGYYGYTF	TGTGCCAGCAGTTACACTCGACAGGGCGGCTACTATGGCTACACCTTC
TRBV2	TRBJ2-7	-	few	CASSRDSGSYEQYF	TGTGCCAGCAGTCGGGACTCAGGCTCCTACGAGCAGTACTTC
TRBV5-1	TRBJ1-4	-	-	CASSSAGTKEEKLFF	TGCGCCAGCAGCAGTGCGGGGACTAAGGAAGAAAAACTGTTTTTT
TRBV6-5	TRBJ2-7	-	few	CASSYGGSYEQYF	TGTGCCAGCAGTTACGGAGGCTCCTACGAGCAGTACTTC
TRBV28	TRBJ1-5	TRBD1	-	CASSGARGLTVYSNQPQHF	TGTGCCAGCAGTGGCGCCAGGGGGCTGACTGTTTATAGCAATCAGCCCCAGCATTTT
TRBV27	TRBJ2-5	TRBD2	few	CASCRRTAVSGAGVKETQYF	TGTGCCAGCTGTCGCCGCACAGCCGTAAGCGGGGCGGGAGTTAAAGAGACCCAGTACTTC
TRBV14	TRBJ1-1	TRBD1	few	CASSQETGGLTEAFF	TGTGCCAGCAGCCAAGAAACAGGGGGGTTAACTGAAGCTTTCTTT
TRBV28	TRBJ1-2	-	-	CASSSTAPIVYGYTF	TGTGCCAGCAGTTCGACAGCCCCGATAGTCTATGGCTACACCTTC
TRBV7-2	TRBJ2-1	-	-	CASSQQAGLPGFF	TGTGCCAGCAGCCAACAAGCAGGACTTCCCGGATTCTTC
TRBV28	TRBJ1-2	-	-	CASSPATANYGYTF	TGTGCCAGCAGTCCCGCGACAGCTAACTATGGCTACACCTTC
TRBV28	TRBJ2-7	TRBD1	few	CASSPGDRGRDYEQYF	TGTGCCAGCAGCCCCGGCGACAGGGGGCGCGACTACGAGCAGTACTTC
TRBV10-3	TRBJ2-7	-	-	CAAAGDKQAYEQYF	TGTGCCGCGGCCGGGGACAAACAAGCCTACGAGCAGTACTTC
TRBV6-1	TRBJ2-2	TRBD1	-	CASSEVWQTGVKQNTGELFF	TGTGCCAGCAGTGAAGTTTGGCAGACAGGGGTGAAACAGAACACCGGGGAGCTGTTTTTT
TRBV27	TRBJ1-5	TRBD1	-	CASSGQGAQPQHF	TGTGCCAGCAGCGGACAGGGGGCTCAGCCCCAGCATTTT
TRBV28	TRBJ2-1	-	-	CASSVLKQGYNEQFF	TGTGCCAGCAGCGTCCTGAAACAGGGCTACAATGAGCAGTTCTTC
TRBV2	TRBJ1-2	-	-	CASRGPGGYGYTF	TGTGCCAGCAGGGGACCCGGAGGGTATGGCTACACCTTC
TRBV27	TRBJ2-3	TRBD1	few	CASSSQGTLDTQYF	TGTGCCAGCAGTTCACAGGGGACGTTGGATACGCAGTATTTT
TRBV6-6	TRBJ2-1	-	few	CASSYGGGNEQFF	TGTGCCAGCAGTTATGGGGGCGGCAATGAGCAGTTCTTC
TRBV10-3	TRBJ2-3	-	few	CAITGGNIDTQYF	TGTGCCATCACCGGCGGAAACATAGATACGCAGTATTTT
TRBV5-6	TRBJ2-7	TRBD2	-	CASQEGGAGSLYEQYF	TGTGCCAGCCAGGAGGGAGGGGCGGGATCACTCTACGAGCAGTACTTC
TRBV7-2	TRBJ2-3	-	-	CASSLGGRGLDTQYF	TGTGCCAGCAGCTTAGGAGGGCGCGGGTTGGATACGCAGTATTTT
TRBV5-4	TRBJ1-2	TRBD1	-	CASSFRDRGPARGYTF	TGTGCCAGCAGCTTCCGGGACAGGGGGCCAGCGCGCGGCTACACCTTC
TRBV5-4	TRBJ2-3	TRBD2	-	CASRFGLDQKTDTQYF	TGTGCCAGCAGATTTGGACTAGACCAGAAGACAGATACGCAGTATTTT
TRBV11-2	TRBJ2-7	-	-	CASSSSDRIRYYEQYF	TGTGCCAGCAGCTCTTCAGACAGGATCCGCTATTACGAGCAGTACTTC
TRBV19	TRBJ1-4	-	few	CASSMGGPGPLNEKLFF	TGTGCCAGTAGTATGGGAGGGCCAGGCCCCCTAAATGAAAAACTGTTTTTT
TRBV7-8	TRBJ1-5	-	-	CASSLETGGGRSNQPQHF	TGTGCCAGCAGCTTAGAGACAGGAGGAGGCAGGAGCAATCAGCCCCAGCATTTT
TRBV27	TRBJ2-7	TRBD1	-	CASRSTGTGGEQYF	TGTGCCAGCAGGTCAACCGGGACAGGGGGCGAGCAGTACTTC
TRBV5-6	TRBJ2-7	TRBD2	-	CASSLGSGGSSYEQYF	TGTGCCAGCAGCCTCGGGAGCGGGGGTTCCTCCTACGAGCAGTACTTC
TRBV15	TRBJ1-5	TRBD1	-	CATSDRVKRSGNQPQHF	TGTGCCACCAGCGACAGGGTGAAACGGTCGGGCAATCAGCCCCAGCATTTT
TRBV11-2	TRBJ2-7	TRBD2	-	CASRQSGRNTYEQYF	TGTGCCAGCAGACAAAGCGGGAGGAATACCTACGAGCAGTACTTC
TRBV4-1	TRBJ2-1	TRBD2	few	CASSPWTSGYNEQFF	TGCGCCAGCAGCCCCTGGACTAGCGGGTACAATGAGCAGTTCTTC
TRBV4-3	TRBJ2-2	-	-	CASAPGVSGELFF	TGCGCCAGCGCTCCAGGGGTTTCCGGGGAGCTGTTTTTT
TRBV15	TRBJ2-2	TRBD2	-	CATLAGGPHTGELFF	TGTGCCACTCTAGCGGGGGGGCCCCACACCGGGGAGCTGTTTTTT